The 31 T cell receptor beta chains below were found in one sample sequenced in a study of regulatory T cells in long-lasting Graves disease. Assembly of TCR beta libraries relied on iRepertoire HTBI primers together with Arm-PCR of CDR3 regions. TCRdb re-derived calls from the multiplex PCR reads in MiXCR, one entry per CDR3 protein. The table shows 300,000 to 400,000 distinct CDR3 sequences, with around a fifth occurring only once. The time point denotes: persistent/refractory GD, antithyroid drugs over 5 years with positive TRAb. Generation of the TCR library employed RNA extracted from PBMCs. This specimen consisted of peripheral blood mononuclear cells (PBMCs), obtained when the disease was refractory, from a patient treated with antithyroid drugs. The receptors were sampled from a female donor with Graves disease.

This clonotype was seen repeatedly, ten times or more. This chain links TRBV2 with TRBJ1-1; no firm D call. Germline V gene lookup returns CDR1 SNHLY and CDR2 FYNNEI. CDR3 length: 12 amino acids. The V and J ends lost 7 bases and 0 bases respectively, with 6 bases between them. CDR3 loop: CASNSMNTEAFF. As DNA, the CDR3 is TGTGCCAGCAATTCGATGAACACTGAAGCTTTCTTT.

This clonotype showed up many times. CDR3 sequence reads: CASSLAMGQGQETQYF. CDR3 nucleotides: TGTGCCAGCAGCTTAGCGATGGGACAGGGCCAAGAGACCCAGTACTTC. The chain employs TRBV7-2 and TRBJ2-5, with 9 bases fitting TRBD1. The V and J ends lost 0 bases and 1 base, in that order; junction bases with no gene match: 3. The CDR3 has 16 residues. Germline assignment: CDR1 SGHTA and CDR2 FQGNSA.

This clonotype was seen just once. The CDR3 sequence: CASSQGVRGPGFEAFF. The CDR3 region has the DNA TGCGCCAGCAGCCAAGGCGTGCGGGGGCCCGGCTTTGAAGCTTTCTTT. The rearrangement joins TRBV4-1 to TRBJ1-1; D is perhaps TRBD1 (6 bases). This CDR3 is 16 amino acids long. V gave up 1 base and J gave up 7 bases, with 19 bases separating them. Germline V gene data show CDR1 as MGHRA and CDR2 as YSYEKL.

This clonotype came up many times. This sequence joins TRBV18 and TRBJ2-5; D unclear. Deletions cut 3 bases from V and 5 bases from J, with 7 bases between. From germline, CDR1 is KGHSH and CDR2 LQKENI. The CDR3 extends over 12 amino acids. The CDR3 sequence is CASSPEGETQYF. The DNA for the CDR3 is TGTGCCAGCTCACCCGAAGGGGAGACCCAGTACTTC.

About this clonotype itself: This may stem from a read error, because a much larger clone lies one nucleotide away. J is TRBJ1-1 and V is TRBV20-1; D is possibly TRBD1 (5 bases). The germline CDR1 and CDR2 sequences are DFQATT and SNEGSKA (reference sequence). This CDR3 spans 14 amino acids. The CDR3 DNA reads as TGCAGTGCGAACTATGGACACCCGAACACTGGAGCTTTCTTT. This codes for CSANYGHPNTGAFF.

For this clonotype: The germline gene is not matched at one end of the junction; a read error may be the cause. The V call is TRBV18, the J call TRBJ1-1, with D tentatively TRBD1 (5 bases). The CDR3 is 14 amino acids. CDR1 and CDR2 (germline): KGHSH, LQKENI. CDR3 protein: CASSPQEVSTEAFF. In DNA form, the CDR3 reads TGTGCCAGCTCTCCACAGGAGGTCAGCACTGAAGCTTTCTTT.

At least ten counts were recorded for this clonotype. J is TRBJ2-7 and V is TRBV12-3 or TRBV12-4; 8 bases fit TRBD2. CDR3 length: 15 residues. V lost 1 base, J lost 3 bases, and 5 bases stayed unmatched. This CDR3 is CASSLGAGAVYEQYF. CDR3 coding DNA: TGTGCCAGCAGTTTAGGAGCGGGAGCCGTCTACGAGCAGTACTTC.

This clonotype was counted many times. This chain connects TRBV4-1 to TRBJ1-4; weak D call: TRBD1 (6 bases). CDR1 is MGHRA, CDR2 YSYEKL, per germline. CDR3 size: 14 residues. V gave up 4 bases and J gave up 6 bases, with 12 bases separating them. This CDR3 reads CASSRTGTYEKLFF. In DNA, the CDR3 is TGCGCCAGCAGCCGTACAGGGACCTATGAAAAACTGTTTTTT.

This sequence joins TRBV5-5 and TRBJ1-2, with a weak D call TRBD1 (6 bases). The CDR3 extends over 13 amino acids. Germline CDR1 and CDR2: SGHKS and YYEKEE (reference sequence). With 7 bases removed from V and 4 bases from J, the gap between germline ends came to 14 bases. The CDR3 DNA reads TGTGCCAGCGCTACCGGGGGCCGCTATGGCTACACCTTC. Residues: CASATGGRYGYTF.

V usage is TRBV5-1 and J usage is TRBJ2-7; TRBD2 agrees at 10 bases. This CDR3 has 15 amino acids. The ends lost 2 bases at V and 5 bases at J; junction bases unmatched: 7. Looked up from germline, CDR1 is SGHRS and CDR2 is YFSETQ. In nucleotides, the CDR3 is TGCGCCAGCAGCTTTACAGCGGGAGGGCCGGACGAGCAGTACTTC. Protein product: CASSFTAGGPDEQYF.

This clonotype was seen at least ten times. The J gene is TRBJ1-6, the V gene TRBV11-2; D call uncertain. Germline CDR1 reads SGHAT; CDR2 reads FQNNGV. V shed 2 bases and J shed 10 bases, with 15 bases lying between them. This CDR3 is 15 amino acids long. The CDR3 DNA is TGTGCCAGCAGCTTATTTTTGGGCAGGAGATCACCCCTCCACTTT. This encodes CASSLFLGRRSPLHF.

This chain links TRBV7-9 with TRBJ1-1; the D is unclear. Germline V CDR1 and CDR2: SEHNR, FQNEAQ (reference sequence). Trimming pared 3 bases from V and 4 bases from J, leaving 12 bases between. This CDR3 contains 14 residues. CDR3 DNA: TGTGCCAGCAGCTTCAGGCAGTTGGGCACTGAAGCTTTCTTT. The encoded protein is CASSFRQLGTEAFF.

At least ten counts were recorded for this clonotype. Written as DNA, the CDR3 is TGCGCCAGCAGCCTCCTGACAGGGACCTACGAGCAGTACTTC. Its protein is CASSLLTGTYEQYF. The chain recombines TRBV5-1 with TRBJ2-7; 7 bases align to TRBD1. This CDR3 is built from 14 residues. The V gene end was trimmed by 4 bases and the J gene end by 2 bases; junction bases not matched to a gene: 6. CDR1 is SGHRS, CDR2 YFSETQ, per germline. The full variable domain, in which reference TRBV5-1 and TRBJ2-7 provide the parts outside the CDR3, is KAGVTQTPRYLIKTRGQQVTLSCSPISGHRSVSWYQQTPGQGLQFLFEYFSETQRNKGNFPGRFSGRQFSNSRSEMNVSTLELGDSALYLCASSLLTGTYEQYFGPGTRLTVT.

The V gene is TRBV11-2, the J gene TRBJ2-1; D might be TRBD1 (6 bases). With 3 bases removed from V and 0 bases from J, the gap between germline ends came to 9 bases. The CDR3 is 15 amino acids. CDR1 SGHAT and CDR2 FQNNGV come from the germline V gene. The CDR3 region is CASSFGQSSYNEQFF. The CDR3 DNA sequence: TGTGCCAGCAGCTTCGGACAGAGCTCCTACAATGAGCAGTTCTTC.

CDR3 region: CASSHGDTQYF. CDR3 nucleotide sequence: TGTGCCAGCAGCCACGGGGATACGCAGTATTTT. V gene TRBV7-9 combines with J gene TRBJ2-3; D remains ambiguous. Germline CDR1 and CDR2: SEHNR and FQNEAQ (reference sequence). The CDR3 sequence is 11 residues long. V lost 5 bases and J lost 6, with 6 bases in between.

This clonotype was observed once. The V call is TRBV12-5, the J call TRBJ2-2; possibly TRBD2 for D (6 bases). Germline-derived CDR1 and CDR2 are LGHNT and FRNRAP. The CDR3 is 15 amino acids. V was shortened by 6 bases and J by 4 bases, with 15 bases between the two germline ends. The CDR3 sequence: CASGLRRASTGELFF. CDR3 coding DNA: TGTGCTAGTGGACTTCGGAGGGCGAGCACCGGGGAGCTGTTTTTT.

In this sample, this clonotype turned up a few times. The chain joins TRBV27 to TRBJ2-7; D gene uncertain. Trimming left V 2 bases short and J 3 bases short, with 8 bases between. CDR1 MNHEY and CDR2 SMNVEV come from the germline V gene (reference sequence). The length of the CDR3 is 13 residues. CDR3 nucleotide sequence: TGTGCCAGCAGTTTACGGATGGGCTACGAGCAGTACTTC. This translates into CASSLRMGYEQYF.

The J gene is TRBJ2-2, the V gene TRBV10-3; 9 bases are shared with TRBD1. The germline V gene encodes CDR1 ENHRY and CDR2 SYGVKD. The V segment lost 5 bases and the J segment 0 bases; nucleotides outside the gene matches: 10. The CDR3 runs 18 residues. In DNA form, the CDR3 reads TGTGCCATCAGTTCTCGTCCCGGGACAGGGACGAACACCGGGGAGCTGTTTTTT. It codes for CAISSRPGTGTNTGELFF.

This clonotype was observed at least ten times. J is TRBJ2-7 and V is TRBV27; TRBD1 matches 8 bases. The V gene end was trimmed by 9 bases and the J gene end by 0 bases; junction bases not matched to a gene: 16. The V gene's germline CDR1 is MNHEY and CDR2 SMNVEV (reference sequence). The CDR3 covers 17 residues. DNA of the CDR3: TGTGCCAGGGGAAACGGACAGGACAGGGCCGTCTCCTACGAGCAGTACTTC. Its protein is CARGNGQDRAVSYEQYF.

The sample holds many counts of this clonotype. The chain joins TRBV12-3 or TRBV12-4 to TRBJ1-5; 8 positions agree with TRBD1. The CDR3 sequence is 17 residues long. J lost 7 bases, V lost 1 base, and 12 bases had no gene match. This CDR3 reads CASSLGYRNRGRQPQHF. CDR3 DNA sequence: TGTGCCAGCAGTTTAGGGTATCGGAACAGGGGGAGACAGCCCCAGCATTTT.

To note about this clonotype: The DNA is omitted, as the CDR3 cannot be located on it reliably, and the CDR3 follows TCRdb's listing. This rearrangement joins TRBV6-1 to TRBJ2-6; the table's D call, TRBD1, has no DNA check behind it. Germline CDR1 and CDR2: MNHNS and SASEGT. 16 amino acids form the CDR3, both terminal residues included. CDR3 loop: CASSFGTGIGANVLAF.

This clonotype was recorded at least ten times. V gene TRBV3-1 combines with J gene TRBJ1-5, with a weak D call TRBD1 (5 bases). The CDR3 runs 15 residues. Germline CDR1 LGHDT, CDR2 YNNKEL (reference sequence). V gave up 1 base and J gave up 1 base, with 8 bases separating them. The CDR3 bases are TGTGCCAGCAGCCAAGCCTCAGGGAGCAATCAGCCCCAGCATTTT. Its translation is CASSQASGSNQPQHF. Variable domain in full (rest from reference TRBV3-1 and TRBJ1-5): DTAVSQTPKYLVTQMGNDKSIKCEQNLGHDTMYWYKQDSKKFLKIMFSYNNKELIINETVPNRFSPKSPDKAHLNLHINSLELGDSAVYFCASSQASGSNQPQHFGDGTRLSIL.

V and J are TRBV11-2 and TRBJ2-7, with D tentatively TRBD2 (5 bases). The CDR3 is 15 residues long. V was shortened by 2 bases and J by 0 bases, with 11 bases between the two germline ends. The germline CDR1 and CDR2 sequences are SGHAT and FQNNGV. The CDR3 loop reads CASSLKIEGSYEQYF. DNA for the CDR3: TGTGCCAGCAGCTTAAAAATAGAGGGCTCCTACGAGCAGTACTTC.

This clonotype was counted many times. The chain uses TRBV7-2 and TRBJ2-4; 8 positions match TRBD1. CDR3 length: 16 residues. With V trimmed by 2 bases and J by 7 bases, 10 bases remained unmatched. Germline V gene sequence: CDR1 SGHTA, CDR2 FQGNSA. CDR3 DNA sequence: TGTGCCAGCAGCTTAACTGGGCAGGGGGCATGGAACATTCAGTACTTC. Encoded protein: CASSLTGQGAWNIQYF.

In this sample, this clonotype turned up many times. The chain employs TRBV29-1 and TRBJ1-4; D remains ambiguous. With 6 bases removed from V and 8 bases from J, the gap between germline ends came to 16 bases. CDR3 length equals 13 residues. Germline loops: CDR1 SQVTM, CDR2 ANQGSEA. CDR3 coding DNA: TGCAGCGTGCAACGGGGTGTTGGGGAAAAACTGTTTTTT. Its protein product is CSVQRGVGEKLFF.

With respect to this clonotype: This may stem from a read error, because a much larger clone lies one nucleotide away. The J gene is TRBJ2-2, the V gene TRBV4-2; TRBD2 might be the D (5 bases). CDR1 LGHNA and CDR2 YNFKEQ come from the germline V gene. This CDR3 is 18 amino acids long. V was clipped by 7 bases and J by 0 bases, with 21 bases between them. The CDR3 region is CASTTVDETISNTGELFF. The CDR3 bases are TGTGCCAGCACCACAGTCGACGAGACTATCTCGAACACCGGGGAGCTGTTTTTT.

Concerning this clonotype itself: A read error is possible here, since a much larger clone lies one base away. The chain is built from TRBV29-1 and TRBJ2-5; D is unclear. Per germline, CDR1 SQVTM and CDR2 ANQGSEA. The length of the CDR3 is 11 residues. Here the CDR3 reads CSAEPGEAQYF. Written as DNA, the CDR3 is TGCAGCGCAGAACCTGGAGAGGCCCAGTACTTC.

The rearrangement joins TRBV9 to TRBJ2-5; D is ambiguous. The DNA end favors TRBJ2-1, so the J call may be wrong. CDR3 length: 18 residues. Looked up from germline, CDR1 is SGDLS and CDR2 is YYNGEE. The CDR3 loop is CASSILPGGSFPSGRQFF. In nucleotides, the CDR3 is TGTGCCAGCAGCATCCTCCCCGGCGGCAGCTTTCCCTCTGGCAGGCAGTTCTTC.

This chain uses TRBV6-2 or TRBV6-3 with TRBJ2-7; 9 bases align to TRBD1. With 5 bases clipped from V and 6 bases from J, the junction kept 5 bases outside the gene matches. The CDR3 sequence is 13 residues long. CDR1 MNHEY and CDR2 SVGEGT come from the germline V gene. CDR3 in amino acids: CASSGGQGFEQYF. The CDR3 DNA is TGTGCCAGCAGTGGGGGACAGGGCTTCGAGCAGTACTTC.

By sample fraction, this clonotype is medium-sized. The chain recombines TRBV2 with TRBJ2-7, with D possibly being TRBD1 or TRBD2 (5 bases each). Trimming pared 6 bases from V and 3 bases from J, leaving 12 bases between. The CDR3 sequence is 13 residues long. Germline lookup yields CDR1 SNHLY and CDR2 FYNNEI. Here the CDR3 reads CASSPLGDYEQYF. CDR3 DNA sequence: TGTGCCAGCAGCCCGCTGGGGGACTACGAGCAGTACTTC.

V and J are TRBV13 and TRBJ2-1; 8 bases agree with TRBD2. V dropped 1 base and J dropped 1; count of bases not matched to a gene: 6. The germline gives CDR1 PRHDT, CDR2 FYEKMQ (reference sequence). The CDR3 length is 17 residues. The CDR3 DNA reads TGTGCCAGCAGCTTAGACTTTAGCGGGGCTTCCTACAATGAGCAGTTCTTC. Amino acid sequence: CASSLDFSGASYNEQFF.